The clone carrying this T cell receptor (beta chain) has only a few counts. Antigen: not known. Unique molecular identifiers tagged individual cDNA molecules. Each CDR3 protein is one row after TCRdb ran MiXCR on the 5' RACE reads. The sample records some 29,000 distinct CDR3 sequences, over 3.5% being singletons. The source of the sample is a study of early T cells in non-severe SARS-CoV-2 infection. Study outcomes and limitations: Comparison of clonotypes with VDJdb favored anti-spike CD8 responses while missing private and CD4 specificities.

This CDR3 region has 16 residues. J gave up 4 bases and V 4 bases, and 9 bases lay outside the gene matches. The V gene is TRBV12-3 or TRBV12-4, the J gene TRBJ2-7; 11 positions agree with TRBD1. The sample taken for sequencing was whole blood. The sequence was collected from an adult who was a healthcare worker with PCR-confirmed SARS-CoV-2 infection or an uninfected control (not recorded which). The CDR3 spells CASSSRTGGSGYEQYF. CDR3 coding DNA: TGTGCCAGCAGTTCAAGGACAGGGGGCAGTGGGTACGAGCAGTACTTC.